This is a list of T cell receptor beta chains from one sample in a study of cytomegalovirus exposure and HLA in healthy donors. This table comes from immunoSEQ multiplex PCR, and its TCRdb copy is limited to in-frame clones, with some not included. The sample has 70,000 or so clones; around 89% are singletons. Sequenced: PBMCs. The receptor set was obtained from a woman between 25 and 40 years old in good health and CMV-seropositive. The CDR3 runs from the conserved cysteine through the conserved F or W. A D gene is named only where the DNA matches it firmly. Only part of the rows carry a size: once, few, many, or a class if the clone is expanded.

d_call clone_size j_call v_call cdr3_aa cdr3_nt
TRBD2 - TRBJ2-1 TRBV14 CASSPLAGGYYNEQFF TGTGCCAGCAGCCCATTAGCGGGAGGGTACTACAATGAGCAGTTCTTC
TRBD1 - TRBJ2-3 TRBV4-2 CASSQGQVTSTDTQYF TGTGCCAGCAGCCAGGGACAGGTAACAAGCACAGATACGCAGTATTTT
TRBD1 - TRBJ2-7 TRBV19 CASRKDRRITYEQYF TGTGCCAGTCGAAAGGACAGGAGGATCACCTACGAGCAGTACTTC
TRBD2 - TRBJ2-5 TRBV18 CASSPPTTGGIPQETQYF TGTGCCAGCTCACCACCGACAACGGGAGGGATCCCCCAAGAGACCCAGTACTTC
TRBD2 - TRBJ2-7 TRBV2 CASTRTSVSYEQYF TGTGCCAGCACTAGGACTAGCGTGTCCTACGAGCAGTACTTC
TRBD1 - TRBJ2-7 TRBV5-4 CASSPSGVRGLDEQYF TGTGCCAGCAGCCCGTCCGGTGTCAGGGGGTTGGACGAGCAGTACTTC
TRBD2 - TRBJ2-6 TRBV4-1 CASSPGLAGGAGANVLTF TGCGCCAGCAGCCCCGGACTAGCGGGAGGGGCTGGGGCCAACGTCCTGACTTTC
TRBD2 few TRBJ2-1 TRBV5-1 CASSLELAGANEQFF TGCGCCAGCAGCTTGGAACTAGCGGGAGCCAATGAGCAGTTCTTC
TRBD2 - TRBJ2-2 TRBV13 CASSLVAGANTGELFF TGTGCCAGCAGCCTCGTAGCGGGAGCGAACACCGGGGAGCTGTTTTTT
- - TRBJ2-2 TRBV9 CASSPGTGELFF TGTGCCAGCAGCCCGGGCACCGGGGAGCTGTTTTTT
TRBD2 - TRBJ2-1 TRBV2 CASRPRLAGNNEQFF TGTGCCAGCAGACCCAGACTAGCGGGAAACAATGAGCAGTTCTTC
- - TRBJ2-1 TRBV19 CASSIVGGYNEQFF TGTGCCAGTAGTATTGTAGGGGGTTACAATGAGCAGTTCTTC
TRBD2 - TRBJ2-3 TRBV7-9 CASSLPRVREAPDTQYF TGTGCCAGCAGCTTACCTCGGGTGCGGGAGGCTCCAGATACGCAGTATTTT
- - TRBJ1-2 TRBV4-2 CASSSDLDYGYTF TGTGCCAGCAGCTCAGATTTGGACTATGGCTACACCTTC
- - TRBJ2-5 TRBV7-9 CASSPIGEQETQYF TGTGCCAGCAGCCCGATCGGGGAACAAGAGACCCAGTACTTC
TRBD1 - TRBJ2-5 TRBV5-5 CASSPTGQVNGETQYF TGTGCCAGCAGCCCCACCGGACAGGTCAATGGAGAGACCCAGTACTTC
- - TRBJ1-5 TRBV6-1 CASRAGVSNQPQHF TGTGCCAGCAGGGCGGGCGTGAGTAATCAGCCCCAGCATTTT
- few TRBJ1-3 TRBV15 CATSRDPSSGNTIYF TGTGCCACCAGCAGAGATCCTAGCTCTGGAAACACCATATATTTT
- - TRBJ2-5 TRBV25-1 CASSVLPGETQYF TGTGCCAGCAGTGTTCTTCCTGGCGAGACCCAGTACTTC
- - TRBJ2-1 TRBV5-1 CASSSEGLAEQFF TGCGCCAGCAGCTCAGAAGGCCTAGCGGAGCAGTTCTTC
- once TRBJ2-1 TRBV5-1 CASSSTAYNEQFF TGCGCCAGCAGCTCGACAGCCTACAATGAGCAGTTCTTC